This note documents a single T cell receptor (beta chain) sequence. Its antigen has not been determined. The input lacks base qualities; no much larger clone sits a single base away. Healthy HIV-negative adults with no recently reported acute infections or vaccinations were included as donors. All donors were Caucasian adults living in Nashville, Tennessee, USA. CD4+ T cells were enriched by magnetic negative selection, after which naive cells were positively selected on CD45RA and the negative fraction was taken as the memory subset. Blood was obtained by leukapheresis, after which PBMCs were separated by Ficoll-Histopaque density gradient centrifugation and cryopreserved in liquid nitrogen vapor phase. Purity and quantity of every magnetically sorted T cell population were checked by analytical flow cytometry. Genomic DNA was isolated from every sorted fraction and measured by UV absorbance on a Nanodrop 2000c.

Using the deep immunoSEQ assay, multiplex PCR amplified TCR CDR3 regions from genomic DNA. For each cell subset, the extracted genomic DNA was distributed evenly across all wells of several immunoSEQ 96-well plates, and each plate served as one replicate. For sorted subsets, each replicate PCR was loaded with 150 to 250 ng genomic DNA, equivalent to 30,000 or so T cell genomes. Purified libraries were quantified with a Qubit 3.0 fluorometer, sized on a Bioanalyzer 2100, and re-quantified with the KAPA Library Quantification kit. A separate single-read 150-cycle Illumina NextSeq 550 flow cell was used to sequence each immunoSEQ 96-well plate. As for the original processing: Because the immunoSEQ output held only junctional sequences and lacked quality scores, the filtering could not match the filtering applied to full-length reads. To assign V/J genes and CDR3, sequences were annotated against IMGT germline references using PyIR, a Python wrapper for IgBLAST v1.9. Reads with weak V/J assignments (E-value above 1e-6), missing CDR3, stop codons, out-of-frame junctions, or ambiguous translated residues were removed. A V3J clonotype was defined by an identical inferred V gene, J gene, and CDR3 amino acid sequence. To compute the percentage overlap between repertoires, the number of shared unique clonotypes was divided by the size of the smaller repertoire. Repertoire richness was assessed with RTK rarefaction, the Chao1 estimator, and Recon v2.1 estimates of unobserved clonotypes. OLGA was used to compute generation probabilities for all TCRbeta clonotypes that the gDNA method yielded from a handful of donors. In TCRdb, the immuneACCESS table is reduced to in-frame sequences with V and J assigned. These tables do not hold every clone; where another copy was compared, an unresolved V gene accounts for under half, and the others remain unexplained. Clonal size and the V and J genes are those of that table, whereas D and trimming came from the DNA. The sample table records about 2,500,000 clones; around nine tenths of these occur just once. Of the sample, around 0.14% is held by the ten largest clones.

This record comes from a study of shared clonotypes between healthy human individuals (dated by TCRdb to the early 2020s). A note on the overall study: A few men and two women, aged 18 to 49 years, made up the cohort. For each donor, CD4 naive and CD4 memory were each given three plates, CD8 naive was given two plates, and CD8 memory was given one plate. To estimate repertoire size and how much clonotypes are shared between individuals, the study performed deep sequencing of blood TCR repertoires from about five healthy adults. Libraries were prepared and TCR repertoires were sequenced by different laboratories using diverse techniques, in order to increase sequencing depth and limit assay-specific biases. Each donor's leukapheresis produced roughly between about 0.9 and 9.5 billion PBMCs.

Here is what the overall study found, with its caveats: Across a handful of donors, around 5% of naive CD4, 3.5% of naive CD8, 2.3% of memory CD4, and approximately 0.42% of memory CD8 clonotypes were shared. The genetic and exposure-history diversity represented was limited by the small number of donors. Naive subsets generally had larger estimated clonotype richness than memory subsets did. Clonotypes shared by all four sorted-subset donors showed higher generation probabilities than non-shared clonotypes. Only blood was sampled, and tissue TCR repertoires likely differ from those in blood. Incomplete sequencing was indicated by rarefaction of sorted-subset datasets, despite the large sequencing depth. Pairwise subsampling indicated that sequencing depth was expected to affect the degree of clonotype sharing among donors.

V lost 6 bases and J lost 4 bases; the stretch between them is 4 bases long. CDR1 MDHEN and CDR2 SYDVKM are derived from the germline V gene. From the cysteine through the phenylalanine, the CDR3 covers 11 amino acids. Kept here is only the CDR3 DNA, which spans 33 bases and is read in frame from base 1. The rearranged chain carries TRBV28 and TRBJ1-3; there is no confident call for the D gene. The TCR originated in a man younger than 35 in good health. Material for sequencing was naive CD4+ T cells sorted from blood. Interpreted using the paper, the cell subset or site label stands for: CD45RA+ positively selected. The CDR3 amino acid sequence is: CASSQGNTIYF. The sequenced DNA is TGTGCCAGCAGCCAAGGAAACACCATATATTTT.